This T cell receptor beta chain was obtained from a study of cytomegalovirus exposure and HLA in healthy donors. Looking at the study overall: The Caucasian-associated ancestry cluster held 80% to 90% of 398 genotyped donors.

The CDR3 spans 14 residues. From germline, CDR1 is SGHRS and CDR2 YFSETQ. V trimming: 5 bases; J trimming: 2 bases; junction bases outside the gene matches: 4. The primer mix had 60 Vbeta and 13 Jbeta primers. Repertoires were generated with immunoSEQ multiplex PCR, while TCRdb's copy carries only in-frame clones and drops some. The sample consists of around 150,000 clones, roughly three fifths of them appearing once. Turning to this clone: At the DNA level, this CDR3 is encoded by other sequences in the same sample as well.

This TCR came from a male donor in good health and CMV-seronegative. What was sequenced was PBMCs. The genes are TRBV5-1 and TRBJ1-5; TRBD1 agrees at 7 bases. This CDR3 is CASSAGTGNQPQHF. Here the CDR3 DNA reads TGCGCCAGCAGTGCCGGGACAGGCAATCAGCCCCAGCATTTT. Drawing the rest from reference TRBV5-1 and TRBJ1-5, the complete variable domain is KAGVTQTPRYLIKTRGQQVTLSCSPISGHRSVSWYQQTPGQGLQFLFEYFSETQRNKGNFPGRFSGRQFSNSRSEMNVSTLELGDSALYLCASSAGTGNQPQHFGDGTRLSIL.